This T cell receptor beta chain was obtained from a study of tumor and adjacent non-tumor tissue in lung cancer. After removal of 6 bases from V and 5 bases from J, the junction contained 6 bases not matched to a gene. The CDR3 length is 15 residues. Per the germline V gene, CDR1 is MNHEY and CDR2 is SVGEGT. At least ten counts were recorded for this clonotype. This sample's RNA came from whole unsorted tissue. A modified ARM-PCR protocol with three rounds of nested PCR amplified TCRbeta. TCRdb re-called the multiplex PCR reads with MiXCR, one entry per CDR3 protein. The table shows about 110,000 distinct CDR3 sequences, with roughly 73% occurring only once.

The V call is TRBV6-2 or TRBV6-3, the J call TRBJ2-1; 11 positions agree with TRBD2. The sequence was obtained from a woman in her fifties or sixties with non-small cell lung cancer. The sample consisted of lung tumor tissue. The CDR3 nucleotides read TGTGCCAGCAGACCTAGCGGGAGGTACCACAATGAGCAGTTCTTC. It specifies CASRPSGRYHNEQFF.